The 22 T cell receptor beta chains below come from one sample, sequenced in a study of blood T cell repertoires in COVID-19. The assay was immunoSEQ multiplex PCR, and TCRdb's table has in-frame clones only and misses some. The repertoire holds over 350,000 clones, with about 88% as singletons. Sequenced: PBMCs or T cells enriched from blood (not recorded which). These receptors came from a woman between 18 and 29 years old who had recovered from COVID-19.

This clone appeared once. The chain recombines TRBV3-1 (or the pseudogene TRBV3-2) with TRBJ1-2, with 7 bases matching TRBD1. V lost 2 bases, J lost 4 bases, and 4 bases stayed unmatched. The CDR3 is made up of 14 amino acids. Germline V gene data show CDR1 as LGHDT and CDR2 as YNNKEL (reference sequence). The CDR3 coding sequence is TGTGCCAGCAGCCAACCGACAGGGACCTATGGCTACACCTTC. Its translation: CASSQPTGTYGYTF.

The V and J genes are TRBV18 and TRBJ2-7; D may be TRBD1 (6 bases). The CDR3 contains 14 residues. With 4 bases removed from V and 2 bases from J, the gap between germline ends came to 12 bases. Germline-derived CDR1 and CDR2 are KGHSH and LQKENI. The CDR3: CASSRTGPTYEQYF. CDR3 sequence (DNA): TGTGCCAGCTCACGTACAGGGCCCACCTACGAGCAGTACTTC.

This chain links TRBV24-1 with TRBJ1-1; tentatively, D is TRBD1 (5 bases). Trimming pared 7 bases from V and 3 bases from J, leaving 11 bases between. Germline CDR1 KGHDR, CDR2 SFDVKD. This CDR3 has 13 amino acids. DNA for the CDR3: TGTGCCACCAGGGGGCAAGGCCACACTGAAGCTTTCTTT. It translates to CATRGQGHTEAFF.

The rearrangement links TRBV15 to TRBJ2-6; D perhaps matches TRBD1 (5 bases). Germline V CDR1 and CDR2: LNHNV, YYDKDF (reference sequence). There are 18 residues in the CDR3. V lost 3 bases to trimming and J lost 0 bases, with 15 bases between them. The CDR3 loop reads CATSRLEQASSGANVLTF. The CDR3 region has the DNA TGTGCCACCAGCAGGTTGGAACAGGCTAGCTCTGGGGCCAACGTCCTGACTTTC. Together with reference TRBV15 and TRBJ2-6, the CDR3 gives the full variable domain: DAMVIQNPRYQVTQFGKPVTLSCSQTLNHNVMYWYQQKSSQAPKLLFHYYDKDFNNEADTPDNFQSRRPNTSFCFLDIRSPGLGDTAMYLCATSRLEQASSGANVLTFGAGSRLTVL.

The rearrangement joins TRBV19 to TRBJ1-5, with D perhaps TRBD1 (5 bases). The germline V and J ends were trimmed by 7 bases and 0 bases, with 7 bases remaining between them. CDR3 length: 13 residues. Looked up from germline, CDR1 is LNHDA and CDR2 is SQIVND (reference sequence). The CDR3 DNA reads as TGTGCCAGTACCGACAGTAGCAATCAGCCCCAGCATTTT. This codes for CASTDSSNQPQHF.

J is TRBJ1-3 and V is TRBV4-1; D might be TRBD1 (5 bases). Per the germline V gene, CDR1 is MGHRA and CDR2 is YSYEKL. The CDR3 length is 16 residues. The V and J ends lost 6 bases and 7 bases respectively, with 22 bases between them. The CDR3 here is CASRKAGISAGNTIYF. Here the CDR3 DNA reads TGCGCCAGCAGAAAGGCAGGGATTTCAGCCGGGAACACCATATATTTT.

The chain couples TRBV6-2 or TRBV6-3 to TRBJ1-2, with D perhaps matching TRBD1 (6 bases). The V gene lost 5 bases and the J gene lost 8 bases, with 9 bases spanning the gap. Germline V gene data show CDR1 as MNHEY and CDR2 as SVGEGT. The CDR3 runs 11 residues. CDR3 region: CASSQGQGYTF. In DNA form, the CDR3 reads TGTGCCAGCAGTCAAGGACAGGGCTACACCTTC.

The chain has TRBV5-4 and TRBJ1-2; D is undetermined. V lost 7 bases and J lost 7, with 14 bases in between. Germline V CDR1 and CDR2: SGHNT, YYREEE (reference sequence). This CDR3 spans 12 amino acids. The CDR3 DNA is TGTGCCAGCGCCCCGTCCGGTCTTGGCTACACCTTC. Translated: CASAPSGLGYTF.

The V gene is TRBV5-1, the J gene TRBJ2-4; D is perhaps TRBD1 (6 bases). This CDR3 is 17 amino acids long. V lost 2 bases to trimming and J lost 0 bases, with 15 bases between them. In germline, CDR1 is SGHRS, CDR2 YFSETQ. The CDR3 DNA sequence: TGCGCCAGCAGCTTAAATGGACAGCCCTTAGCCAAAAACATTCAGTACTTC. Amino acids: CASSLNGQPLAKNIQYF.

The CDR3 DNA reads as TGTGCCAGCAGTGACCCTCCGGGCGAGCAGTACTTC. Its translation: CASSDPPGEQYF. This chain links TRBV12-3 or TRBV12-4 with TRBJ2-7; D remains unclear. The CDR3 contains 12 residues. V was shortened by 5 bases and J by 6 bases, with 11 bases between the two germline ends.

This sequence joins TRBV7-3 and TRBJ1-2; 7 nucleotides match TRBD1. The CDR3 runs 14 residues. The germline V gene encodes CDR1 SGHTA and CDR2 FQGTGA. V lost 5 bases, J lost 4 bases, and 7 bases stayed unmatched. CDR3 region: CASSDGTAGYGYTF. Here the CDR3 DNA reads TGTGCCAGCAGCGACGGGACAGCAGGCTATGGCTACACCTTC.

This chain connects TRBV7-3 to TRBJ2-6; D is uncertain. CDR3 length: 19 amino acids. V gave up 2 bases and J gave up 0 bases, with 17 bases separating them. Looked up from germline, CDR1 is SGHTA and CDR2 is FQGTGA. The CDR3 region is CASSLSSSKLPSGANVLTF. The CDR3 DNA is TGTGCCAGCAGCTTATCGTCCTCTAAGCTACCCTCTGGGGCCAACGTCCTGACTTTC. Looking up the rest from reference TRBV7-3 and TRBJ2-6 gives the full variable domain: GAGVSQTPSNKVTEKGKYVELRCDPISGHTALYWYRQSLGQGPEFLIYFQGTGAADDSGLPNDRFFAVRPEGSVSTLKIQRTERGDSAVYLCASSLSSSKLPSGANVLTFGAGSRLTVL.

This clone was picked up one time. This rearrangement joins TRBV3-1 (or the pseudogene TRBV3-2) to TRBJ2-2; D perhaps matches TRBD1 (5 bases). Trimming stripped 6 bases from V and 8 bases from J, with 19 bases between. Germline V CDR1 and CDR2: LGHDT, YNNKEL (reference sequence). The CDR3 runs 15 residues. The DNA for the CDR3 is TGTGCCAGCAGTACTCTAATGTACAGGCGAGGGGAGCTGTTTTTT. It codes for CASSTLMYRRGELFF.

V usage is TRBV27 and J usage is TRBJ1-4, with a possible D match to TRBD1 (6 bases). Trimming pared 3 bases from V and 7 bases from J, leaving 18 bases between. Germline CDR1 reads MNHEY; CDR2 reads SMNVEV (reference sequence). This CDR3 has 16 residues. CDR3 bases: TGTGCCAGCAGTTTTTCGACAGGCGGATCTAGTGAAAAACTGTTTTTT. It specifies CASSFSTGGSSEKLFF. Using reference TRBV27 and TRBJ1-4 for the parts outside the CDR3, the full variable domain is EAQVTQNPRYLITVTGKKLTVTCSQNMNHEYMSWYRQDPGLGLRQIYYSMNVEVTDKGDVPEGYKVSRKEKRNFPLILESPSPNQTSLYFCASSFSTGGSSEKLFFGSGTQLSVL.

The CDR3 spells CASSSSGTETYEQYF. CDR3 nucleotides: TGTGCCAGCAGCTCCTCCGGGACAGAGACCTACGAGCAGTACTTC. The chain has TRBV7-9 and TRBJ2-7; 7 positions match TRBD1. The CDR3 is 15 residues long. Germline assignment: CDR1 SEHNR and CDR2 FQNEAQ (reference sequence). After removal of 4 bases from V and 2 bases from J, the junction contained 8 bases not matched to a gene. Together with reference TRBV7-9 and TRBJ2-7, the CDR3 gives the full variable domain: DTGVSQNPRHKITKRGQNVTFRCDPISEHNRLYWYRQTLGQGPEFLTYFQNEAQLEKSRLLSDRFSAERPKGSFSTLEIQRTEQGDSAMYLCASSSSGTETYEQYFGPGTRLTVT.

The rearrangement uses TRBV5-5 and TRBJ2-3; 8 bases align to TRBD1. Germline values: CDR1 SGHKS, CDR2 YYEKEE (reference sequence). The CDR3 consists of 17 residues. With 4 bases clipped from V and 4 bases from J, the junction kept 14 bases outside the gene matches. CDR3 in amino acids: CASSRRQTGEVSDTQYF. CDR3 nucleotide sequence: TGTGCCAGCAGCAGACGTCAGACAGGGGAGGTCTCAGATACGCAGTATTTT.

The rearrangement links TRBV6-5 to TRBJ1-1, with D perhaps matching TRBD1 (6 bases). This CDR3 contains 12 residues. Germline V CDR1 and CDR2: MNHEY, SVGAGI. Between the trimmed V and J ends, which lost 10 bases and 9 bases, there was a span of 18 bases. This CDR3 reads CATASTGLKAFF. The DNA of the CDR3 is TGTGCCACCGCAAGTACAGGGTTGAAAGCTTTCTTT.

V is TRBV14 and J is TRBJ2-7; unclear D gene. Germline loops: CDR1 SGHDN, CDR2 FVKESK. V dropped 5 bases and J dropped 3 bases, with 5 bases sitting between them. This CDR3 comprises 11 residues. In nucleotides, the CDR3 is TGTGCCAGCAGCTCCTTCTACGAGCAGTACTTC. Protein sequence: CASSSFYEQYF.

The chain recombines TRBV5-8 with TRBJ1-6, with D hard to call. Germline CDR1 SGHTS, CDR2 YDEGEE. The CDR3 covers 13 residues. Trimming stripped 4 bases from V and 10 bases from J, with 12 bases between. CDR3 bases: TGTGCCAGCAGCGCCGGACTTGAGTCACCCCTCCACTTT. This sequence encodes CASSAGLESPLHF. Full variable domain (remainder filled in from reference TRBV5-8 and TRBJ1-6): EAGVTQSPTHLIKTRGQQATLRCSPISGHTSVYWYQQALGLGLQFLLWYDEGEERNRGNFPPRFSGRQFPNYSSELNVNALELEDSALYLCASSAGLESPLHFGNGTRLTVT.

The CDR3 is CASSLMPDRGFDEQYF. In DNA, the CDR3 is TGTGCCAGCAGCCTTATGCCGGACAGGGGCTTCGACGAGCAGTACTTC. The chain is built from TRBV28 and TRBJ2-7; 9 nucleotides match TRBD1. Per germline, CDR1 MDHEN and CDR2 SYDVKM. The V and J ends lost 6 bases and 5 bases, in that order; junction bases with no gene match: 14. The CDR3 runs 16 residues.

CDR3 sequence reads: CASSRWRRGGKLNTGELFF. In DNA form, the CDR3 reads TGTGCCAGTAGCCGATGGCGGCGGGGGGGAAAGCTAAACACCGGGGAGCTGTTTTTT. V is TRBV19 and J is TRBJ2-2; TRBD2 matches at 9 bases. This CDR3 has 19 residues. V was pared by 6 bases and J by 2 bases, with 16 bases of the junction left unmatched. Per germline, CDR1 LNHDA and CDR2 SQIVND (reference sequence).

As to this clone: Distinct nucleotide sequences in the sample also encode this CDR3. The gene calls are TRBV30 and TRBJ1-1; the D is unclear. The CDR3 has 13 amino acids. The V and J ends lost 0 bases and 5 bases respectively, with 10 bases between them. Germline V CDR1 and CDR2: GTSNPN, SVGIG (reference sequence). As DNA, the CDR3 is TGTGCCTGGAGTGTACTTTCGGGGACTGAAGCTTTCTTT. Translating gives CAWSVLSGTEAFF. Using reference TRBV30 and TRBJ1-1 for the parts outside the CDR3, the full variable domain is SQTIHQWPATLVQPVGSPLSLECTVEGTSNPNLYWYRQAAGRGLQLLFYSVGIGQISSEVPQNLSASRPQDRQFILSSKKLLLSDSGFYLCAWSVLSGTEAFFGQGTRLTVV.